Shown below are 15 T cell receptor beta chains from a single sample sequenced in a study of shared clonotypes between healthy human individuals (dated by TCRdb to the early 2020s). The library was built by means of the immunoSEQ multiplex PCR assay. TCRdb provides this immuneACCESS table in a form limited to in-frame rearrangements. Some clones are lacking; in checked studies, under half of them reflect an unresolved V gene, and why the rest are absent is not known. The sample table shows roughly 2,500,000 clones, and roughly 93% are seen once. The top ten constitute around 0.4% of the sample. Sequencing input: naive CD4+ T cells from PBMCs. Sample cell subset or site, as interpreted from the label and publication: CD45RA+ positively selected. These receptor sequences come from a man younger than 30 in good health. Some clones in this sample may be carry-over from other donors' samples.

This rearrangement joins TRBV28 to TRBJ1-2; 7 bases match TRBD1. There are 14 residues in the CDR3. CDR1 MDHEN and CDR2 SYDVKM come from the germline V gene. The V and J ends lost 6 bases and 2 bases, in that order; junction bases with no gene match: 6. CDR3 protein: CASRNGQANYGYTF. The CDR3 nucleotides are TGTGCCAGCAGAAATGGACAGGCGAACTATGGCTACACCTTC.

The V call is TRBV27, the J call TRBJ2-3; 7 bases fit TRBD2. The CDR3 runs to 16 residues. V trimming: 4 bases; J trimming: 4 bases; junction bases outside the gene matches: 11. CDR1 is MNHEY, CDR2 SMNVEV, per germline (reference sequence). The CDR3 DNA is TGTGCCAGCAGTTCCCCTATGCGGGAGAGGTCAGATACGCAGTATTTT. This translates into CASSSPMRERSDTQYF.

The rearrangement uses TRBV25-1 and TRBJ2-2, with TRBD1 matching over 8 bases. Germline CDR1 reads MGHDK; CDR2 reads SYGVNS. The CDR3 length is 16 residues. V was pared by 6 bases and J by 5 bases, with 11 bases of the junction left unmatched. This CDR3 is CASSEDRVGKTGELFF. CDR3 DNA: TGTGCCAGCAGCGAGGACAGGGTGGGGAAGACCGGGGAGCTGTTTTTT.

This chain joins TRBV6-1 and TRBJ1-4; possibly TRBD1 for D (6 bases). Germline loops: CDR1 MNHNS, CDR2 SASEGT. CDR3 length: 14 amino acids. V lost 3 bases to trimming and J lost 7 bases, with 12 bases between them. The CDR3 nucleotides read TGTGCCAGCAGTGACCATAGGGGGTCTGAAAAACTGTTTTTT. It codes for CASSDHRGSEKLFF.

The chain recombines TRBV7-9 with TRBJ2-5; weak D call: TRBD1 (6 bases). The CDR3 is 15 amino acids. The germline V and J ends were trimmed by 5 bases and 5 bases, with 18 bases remaining between them. CDR1 and CDR2 (germline): SEHNR, FQNEAQ (reference sequence). Here the CDR3 DNA reads TGTGCCAGCAGCCAGACGGGACACCCCGGGGAGACCCAGTACTTC. Protein: CASSQTGHPGETQYF.

The V call is TRBV15, the J call TRBJ2-7, with D unresolved. This CDR3 has 13 amino acids. CDR1 is LNHNV and CDR2 is YYDKDF in the germline V gene (reference sequence). V was pared by 9 bases and J by 5 bases, with 17 bases between. The CDR3 sequence is CATQTTRAHEQYF. The CDR3, as DNA: TGTGCCACTCAAACTACACGCGCCCACGAGCAGTACTTC.

The chain joins TRBV7-2 to TRBJ1-1; TRBD1 aligns across 7 bases. CDR1 and CDR2 (germline): SGHTA, FQGNSA. The trim removed 3 bases at V and 4 bases at J, leaving 8 bases unmatched. The CDR3 loop spans 15 amino acids. CDR3: CASSFSGGKVTEAFF. CDR3 nucleotide sequence: TGTGCCAGCAGCTTTTCAGGGGGTAAAGTCACTGAAGCTTTCTTT.

The CDR3 here is CASGTSGTQYF. In nucleotides, the CDR3 is TGTGCCAGCGGAACGTCGGGTACGCAGTATTTT. The chain is built from TRBV7-8 and TRBJ2-3, with D hard to call. V lost 8 bases and J 8 bases, leaving 11 bases between the germline ends. The CDR3 runs to 11 residues. Germline assignment: CDR1 SGHVS and CDR2 FQNEAQ. Combining the CDR3 with reference TRBV7-8 and TRBJ2-3 gives the whole variable domain GAGVSQSPRYKVAKRGQDVALRCDPISGHVSLFWYQQALGQGPEFLTYFQNEAQLDKSGLPSDRFFAERPEGSVSTLKIQRTQQEDSAVYLCASGTSGTQYFGPGTRLTVL.

V and J are TRBV28 and TRBJ2-1, with D possibly TRBD2 on 6 matching bases. CDR1 and CDR2 from the germline V gene are MDHEN and SYDVKM. The CDR3 length is 16 residues. The germline V and J ends were trimmed by 5 bases and 6 bases, with 20 bases remaining between them. The DNA of the CDR3 is TGTGCCAGCAGTACCCCTGGCGGGGCCTCTCCCAATGAGCAGTTCTTC. It encodes CASSTPGGASPNEQFF.

This sequence joins TRBV10-1 and TRBJ2-5; D possibly matches TRBD1 or TRBD2 (5 bases each). The closer fit of TRBJ2-7 to the DNA end suggests the J call may be wrong. Germline assignment: CDR1 WNHNN and CDR2 SYGVQD (reference sequence). The CDR3 extends over 13 amino acids. CDR3 amino acids: CASSRGPTYEQYF. The CDR3 DNA is TGCGCCAGCTCCCGGGGACCCACCTACGAGCAGTACTTC.

The rearrangement links TRBV9 to TRBJ2-1, with 9 bases identical to TRBD2. The germline V gene has CDR1 SGDLS and CDR2 YYNGEE. Germline trimming cut 3 bases from V and 2 bases from J; bases unmatched to any gene: 6. This CDR3 has 16 amino acids. The CDR3, as DNA: TGTGCCAGCAGCGACTTCCCTAGCGGGACCTACAATGAGCAGTTCTTC. Amino acid sequence: CASSDFPSGTYNEQFF.

The chain employs TRBV30 and TRBJ1-5; D call uncertain. CDR3 size: 14 residues. Germline-derived CDR1 and CDR2 are GTSNPN and SVGIG (reference sequence). V shed 2 bases and J shed 2 bases, with 10 bases lying between them. The CDR3 loop reads CAWSTENGNQPQHF. In DNA, the CDR3 is TGTGCCTGGAGTACAGAAAACGGCAATCAGCCCCAGCATTTT.

This clone was found once. The rearrangement joins TRBV9 to TRBJ2-2, with D possibly TRBD1 on 5 matching bases. V was cut by 4 bases and J by 3 bases, with 13 bases left in between. Looked up from germline, CDR1 is SGDLS and CDR2 is YYNGEE. This CDR3 spans 15 amino acids. CDR3 in DNA: TGTGCCAGCAGCACAGTCAGGGAACACACCGGGGAGCTGTTTTTT. Protein: CASSTVREHTGELFF.

The rearrangement joins TRBV5-6 to TRBJ1-2; no clear D gene. The CDR3 length is 14 residues. Germline V gene lookup returns CDR1 SGHDT and CDR2 YYEEEE. Trimming removed 4 bases at V and 8 bases at J, with 18 bases between. The CDR3 nucleotides are TGTGCCAGCAGCGACCGGGAGTTTAAAGGCGGCTACACCTTC. This sequence encodes CASSDREFKGGYTF.

Comments on this clone: Distinct nucleotide sequences in the sample also encode this CDR3. The chain couples TRBV5-1 to TRBJ2-6; D gene uncertain. The CDR3 consists of 15 residues. The ends were cut back, 2 bases at V and 0 bases at J, with 6 bases in the middle. Germline CDR1 is SGHRS and CDR2 is YFSETQ. CDR3 region: CASSLAGSGANVLTF. The CDR3 nucleotides are TGCGCCAGCAGCTTAGCCGGCTCTGGGGCCAACGTCCTGACTTTC.